These 5 T cell receptor beta chains originate from one sample sequenced in a study of CD4+ T cells in melanoma. This table comes from immunoSEQ multiplex PCR, and its TCRdb copy is limited to in-frame clones, with some not included. Of tens of thousands of clones in the sample, roughly 69% were seen once. The source material was tumor tissue. These receptors were taken from a human donor with melanoma.

J is TRBJ1-2 and V is TRBV10-3; tentative D call: TRBD1 (6 bases). V was shortened by 4 bases and J by 7 bases, with 7 bases between the two germline ends. The CDR3 has 11 amino acids. CDR1 and CDR2 (germline): ENHRY, SYGVKD. The CDR3 DNA follows: TGTGCCATCAGTGCAGGGGCTGGCTACACCTTC. As protein: CAISAGAGYTF.

J is TRBJ2-2 and V is TRBV11-2; D remains ambiguous. Germline V gene lookup returns CDR1 SGHAT and CDR2 FQNNGV. Trimming left V 3 bases short and J 6 bases short, with 5 bases between. CDR3 length: 12 amino acids. DNA of the CDR3: TGTGCCAGCAGCTTGGGCCCCGGGGAGCTGTTTTTT. Translation: CASSLGPGELFF.

The rearrangement uses TRBV11-2 and TRBJ2-7; 7 nucleotides match TRBD1. The V and J ends lost 5 bases and 1 base, in that order; junction bases with no gene match: 2. The CDR3 covers 13 residues. Germline CDR1 and CDR2: SGHAT and FQNNGV. The CDR3 region has the DNA TGTGCCAGCAGCGACAGGGAGTCCTACGAGCAGTACTTC. It translates to CASSDRESYEQYF.

This chain joins TRBV6-1 and TRBJ2-7; tentative D call: TRBD1 (6 bases). Trimming stripped 0 bases from V and 0 bases from J, with 9 bases between. CDR1 is MNHNS and CDR2 is SASEGT in the germline V gene. The CDR3 loop spans 15 amino acids. The CDR3 DNA is TGTGCCAGCAGTGAAGCGGGGGCCTCCTCCTACGAGCAGTACTTC. Translated, it gives CASSEAGASSYEQYF.

V and J are TRBV7-9 and TRBJ1-5; D is uncertain. CDR1 is SEHNR, CDR2 FQNEAQ, per germline (reference sequence). This CDR3 comprises 13 residues. Trimming took 4 bases from V and 6 from J, leaving 10 bases between them. The CDR3 bases are TGTGCCAGCAGCTCACTGGACCGTCAGCCCCAGCATTTT. Translation: CASSSLDRQPQHF.